This T cell receptor beta chain was recorded in a study of tumor-infiltrating lymphocytes in primary liver carcinoma. As for the study in general: Stage T1-T3 N0M0 tumors spanned about 4.2 to 10 cm.

Using a constant-region primer together with ProtoScript II reverse transcriptase, TCR beta cDNA was made from around 500 ng of total RNA. Amplification in three nested multiplex PCR rounds with slightly modified ARM-PCR gave rise to TCR beta libraries. The first two PCR rounds used TRBV1-TRBV30 primers with a Cbeta primer, approximately 10 cycles each. TCRdb used MiXCR to reprocess the multiplex PCR reads, holding one entry per CDR3 protein. The data hold approximately 340,000 distinct CDR3 sequences, with approximately 65% observed a single time. This clonotype was detected many times. Germline DNA was also extracted, with blood RNA taken from unsorted whole blood. Per the germline V gene, CDR1 is MNHEY and CDR2 is SVGEGT. With 2 bases clipped from V and 2 bases from J, the junction kept 6 bases outside the gene matches. The CDR3 loop spans 15 amino acids.

The chain has TRBV6-2 or TRBV6-3 and TRBJ2-7, with 7 bases identical to TRBD2. Sequenced: peripheral blood. The sequence was obtained from a middle-aged man with primary liver carcinoma and hepatitis B virus infection. CDR3 loop: CASSYGASGTYEQYF. The DNA of the CDR3 is TGTGCCAGCAGTTACGGAGCTAGCGGTACCTACGAGCAGTACTTC.